One and the same sample provided the 17 T cell receptor beta chains below, sequenced in a study of T-cell reconstitution after alpha-beta-depleted transplantation in children. Preparing the TCRbeta library involved the use of unique molecular identifiers. TCRdb used MiXCR to reprocess the PCR reads, holding one entry per CDR3 protein. The table includes over 200,000 distinct CDR3 sequences, roughly 15% detected once. This specimen was PBMCs, mostly from graft donor cells, taken 360 days after TCRalphabeta/CD19-depleted stem cell transplant. All receptors derive from a male patient under 10 years old who had a stem cell transplant for acute lymphoblastic leukemia, so the T cells may come from the graft donor.

The J gene is TRBJ2-5, the V gene TRBV11-2; D gene ambiguous. This CDR3 contains 13 residues. Germline-derived CDR1 and CDR2 are SGHAT and FQNNGV. The V end was cut by 1 base, the J end by 5 bases, with 8 bases between. This CDR3 is CASSLVRTETQYF. The CDR3 DNA reads TGTGCCAGCAGCTTAGTCCGGACGGAGACCCAGTACTTC.

This clonotype occurred once. A read error may produce the germline difference seen at one junction end. The CDR3, as DNA: TGTGCCATCAGTTTGCAGACAAATGAGCAGTTCTTC. It codes for CAISLQTNEQFF. The V gene is TRBV28, the J gene TRBJ2-1, with no clear D. Germline V gives CDR1 MDHEN, CDR2 SYDVKM. The CDR3 sequence is 12 residues long.

This clonotype was seen many times. The chain couples TRBV24-1 to TRBJ1-5, with TRBD1 matching 8 bases. The CDR3 is 16 amino acids. The germline V gene has CDR1 KGHDR and CDR2 SFDVKD. The trim removed 6 bases at V and 0 bases at J, leaving 6 bases unmatched. The CDR3 DNA reads TGTGCCACCAGTTTGGGGACAGGCCCTAGCAATCAGCCCCAGCATTTT. Its translation is CATSLGTGPSNQPQHF.

This clonotype has ten or more counts. The chain employs TRBV29-1 and TRBJ2-2; TRBD1 matches 8 bases. This CDR3 region has 14 residues. Germline values: CDR1 SQVTM, CDR2 ANQGSEA. V gave up 6 bases and J gave up 3 bases; unmatched junction bases: 6. DNA of the CDR3: TGCAGCGTCGACTCGGGACAGGACACCGGGGAGCTGTTTTTT. Translation gives CSVDSGQDTGELFF.

At least ten counts were recorded for this clonotype. The chain carries TRBV6-5 and TRBJ2-7, with 7 positions matching TRBD1. V lost 1 base and J lost 1; bases outside the gene matches: 7. In germline, CDR1 is MNHEY, CDR2 SVGAGI. The CDR3 loop spans 16 amino acids. This CDR3 reads CASSYLAETGSYEQYF. The CDR3 bases are TGTGCCAGCAGTTACTTGGCTGAGACAGGGTCCTACGAGCAGTACTTC.

At least ten counts were recorded for this clonotype. J is TRBJ2-7 and V is TRBV7-6; 9 nucleotides line up with TRBD1. Germline loops: CDR1 SGHVS, CDR2 FNYEAQ. The CDR3 totals 15 residues. The junction had 4 bases not matched to a gene; V was cut back by 4 bases and J by 0 bases. CDR3 loop: CASSSGTGSSYEQYF. The CDR3 nucleotides read TGTGCCAGCAGCTCCGGGACAGGGAGCTCCTACGAGCAGTACTTC.

The chain is built from TRBV7-8 and TRBJ2-5, with TRBD2 matching over 7 bases. This CDR3 is 16 amino acids long. CDR1 and CDR2 from the germline V gene are SGHVS and FQNEAQ. After removal of 6 bases from V and 3 bases from J, the junction contained 13 bases not matched to a gene. The CDR3 sequence is CASSSRGLNEKETQYF. DNA for the CDR3: TGTGCCAGCAGTTCACGGGGACTAAATGAAAAAGAGACCCAGTACTTC.

The chain links TRBV7-8 to TRBJ2-1, with D perhaps matching TRBD1 (6 bases). Trimming removed 5 bases from V and 6 bases from J, with 17 bases in between. Germline lookup yields CDR1 SGHVS and CDR2 FQNEAQ. The CDR3 sequence is 15 residues long. The CDR3 nucleotides are TGTGCCAGCAGCCCCCCCGGGACACCTGCCAATGAGCAGTTCTTC. It translates to CASSPPGTPANEQFF.

The sample holds a few counts of this clonotype. The chain employs TRBV5-1 and TRBJ2-5; TRBD2 aligns across 11 bases. V was clipped by 4 bases and J by 5 bases; unmatched bases: 7. Germline-derived CDR1 and CDR2 are SGHRS and YFSETQ. The CDR3 spans 15 residues. CDR3 nucleotides: TGCGCCAGCAGCGTTAGCGGGAGGGCCTGGGAGACCCAGTACTTC. The encoded protein is CASSVSGRAWETQYF.

This clonotype has a count of ten or more. The rearrangement links TRBV5-1 to TRBJ2-1; the D gene is possibly TRBD2 (6 bases). CDR3 size: 16 residues. The V and J ends lost 1 base and 7 bases respectively, with 18 bases between them. CDR1 and CDR2 (germline): SGHRS, YFSETQ. This CDR3 reads CASSLFFTSSGNEQFF. The CDR3 nucleotides are TGCGCCAGCAGCTTGTTTTTTACTAGCTCGGGGAATGAGCAGTTCTTC.

The rearrangement joins TRBV29-1 to TRBJ1-5, with unresolved D. The length of the CDR3 is 14 residues. V lost 6 bases and J 3 bases, leaving 15 bases between the germline ends. Germline loops: CDR1 SQVTM, CDR2 ANQGSEA. CDR3 nucleotides: TGCAGCGTGGAGCCGGGCTCCCCCAATCAGCCCCAGCATTTT. It encodes CSVEPGSPNQPQHF.

This clonotype came up a few times. This chain connects TRBV7-2 to TRBJ2-7, with D perhaps matching TRBD1 or TRBD2 (6 bases each). Trimming cost V 5 bases and J 2 bases, with 16 bases left between them. Germline CDR1 is SGHTA and CDR2 is FQGNSA. The CDR3 runs 15 residues. The CDR3 region has the DNA TGTGCCAGCAGCCGCCGTGGAGGGGGACCCTACGAGCAGTACTTC. Amino acid sequence: CASSRRGGGPYEQYF. The whole variable domain, filled in from reference TRBV7-2 and TRBJ2-7, reads GAGVSQSPSNKVTEKGKDVELRCDPISGHTALYWYRQSLGQGLEFLIYFQGNSAPDKSGLPSDRFSAERTGGSVSTLTIQRTQQEDSAVYLCASSRRGGGPYEQYFGPGTRLTVT.

There are a few counts of this clonotype. The V and J genes are TRBV3-1 and TRBJ2-5; D possibly uses TRBD1 or TRBD2 (5 bases each). The CDR3 is 15 residues long. V lost 2 bases to trimming and J lost 2 bases, with 12 bases between them. Germline values: CDR1 LGHDT, CDR2 YNNKEL (reference sequence). Written as DNA, the CDR3 is TGTGCCAGCAGCCAAACCTTGGGGGAACAAGAGACCCAGTACTTC. Translation gives CASSQTLGEQETQYF.

V usage is TRBV4-3 and J usage is TRBJ2-1; D is perhaps TRBD2 (6 bases). This CDR3 region has 14 residues. The ends were cut back, 4 bases at V and 4 bases at J, with 11 bases in the middle. The germline V gene has CDR1 LGHNA and CDR2 YSLEER. The CDR3 loop reads CASSRDFVYNEQFF. CDR3 coding DNA: TGCGCCAGCAGCCGGGACTTCGTATACAATGAGCAGTTCTTC.

The chain couples TRBV6-2 or TRBV6-3 to TRBJ2-7; D might be TRBD2 (6 bases). Looked up from germline, CDR1 is MNHEY and CDR2 is SVGEGT. V lost 4 bases and J 7 bases, leaving 8 bases between the germline ends. The CDR3 totals 11 residues. CDR3 DNA sequence: TGTGCCAGCAGTTTCGGGAGAGAGCAGTACTTC. Amino acids: CASSFGREQYF.

This rearrangement joins TRBV19 to TRBJ2-5, with 8 bases fitting TRBD2. Germline CDR1 is LNHDA and CDR2 is SQIVND (reference sequence). Germline trimming cut 3 bases from V and 2 bases from J; bases unmatched to any gene: 11. The CDR3 totals 17 residues. The CDR3 reads CASSIYPGLGDQETQYF. Written as DNA, the CDR3 is TGTGCCAGTAGTATTTATCCGGGACTAGGAGATCAAGAGACCCAGTACTTC.

This clonotype was counted only a few times. CDR3 DNA: TGTGCCAGCAGCGTAGTAGGGACAGGGATCAATGAGCAGTTCTTC. Encoded protein: CASSVVGTGINEQFF. The chain carries TRBV9 and TRBJ2-1; 9 bases match TRBD1. Germline lookup yields CDR1 SGDLS and CDR2 YYNGEE. The trim removed 0 bases at V and 6 bases at J, leaving 4 bases unmatched. CDR3 length: 15 residues. The full variable domain, in which reference TRBV9 and TRBJ2-1 provide the parts outside the CDR3, is DSGVTQTPKHLITATGQRVTLRCSPRSGDLSVYWYQQSLDQGLQFLIQYYNGEERAKGNILERFSAQQFPDLHSELNLSSLELGDSALYFCASSVVGTGINEQFFGPGTRLTVL.